This record looks at one TCR beta chain sequence and its context. The antigen is undetermined. This entry belongs to a study of cytomegalovirus exposure and HLA in healthy donors. Study results and limitations: According to the study, about 180 TCR beta chains were cytomegalovirus-associated. Later, an analysis found that TCR clusters from the first cohort tended to co-occur in the roughly 110 validation repertoires. In vitro, a few CMV-associated chains proved specific for CMV antigens.

Data came from immunoSEQ multiplex PCR; TCRdb stores just in-frame clones and leaves some out. The data hold approximately 160,000 clones, with roughly nine tenths observed a single time. The donors were members of the validation cohort comprising approximately 110 subjects, separate from the roughly 690-subject first cohort. The germline V gene encodes CDR1 SNHLY and CDR2 FYNNEI. The CDR3 length is 17 residues. V trimming: 4 bases; J trimming: 0 bases; junction bases outside the gene matches: 4. This sequence joins TRBV2 and TRBJ2-3; 13 bases align to TRBD2. The sequenced sample consisted of PBMCs. This TCR came from a woman younger than 35 in good health and CMV-seropositive. The chain's CDR3 is CASSGTSGGGSTDTQYF. The CDR3 nucleotides are TGTGCCAGCAGTGGAACTAGCGGGGGGGGAAGCACAGATACGCAGTATTTT.